The T cell receptor beta chain under discussion was sequenced for a study of blood T cells in healthy people across ages. Samples had at least 6 million PBMCs isolated from them. Then a second PCR, running about 6 to 11 cycles, was carried out with a sample-barcoded 5' primer and a J-beta primer mix. TCRdb reanalysed the 5' RACE reads using MiXCR and keeps one entry per CDR3 protein. Of under 800,000 distinct CDR3 sequences detected, about 21% appear once; the ten largest clones hold 3.6%. Germline V lookup: CDR1 SGHAT, CDR2 FQNNGV. With 1 base removed from V and 3 bases from J, the gap between germline ends came to 9 bases. The CDR3 has 14 amino acids.

This TCR was sampled from a man between 65 and 85 years old in good health. The chain is built from TRBV11-2 and TRBJ1-2; a possible D gene is TRBD1 (5 bases). The sequenced sample consisted of blood. The CDR3 loop is CASSLAGEHYGYTF. The CDR3 region has the DNA TGTGCCAGCAGCTTAGCGGGGGAGCACTATGGCTACACCTTC.